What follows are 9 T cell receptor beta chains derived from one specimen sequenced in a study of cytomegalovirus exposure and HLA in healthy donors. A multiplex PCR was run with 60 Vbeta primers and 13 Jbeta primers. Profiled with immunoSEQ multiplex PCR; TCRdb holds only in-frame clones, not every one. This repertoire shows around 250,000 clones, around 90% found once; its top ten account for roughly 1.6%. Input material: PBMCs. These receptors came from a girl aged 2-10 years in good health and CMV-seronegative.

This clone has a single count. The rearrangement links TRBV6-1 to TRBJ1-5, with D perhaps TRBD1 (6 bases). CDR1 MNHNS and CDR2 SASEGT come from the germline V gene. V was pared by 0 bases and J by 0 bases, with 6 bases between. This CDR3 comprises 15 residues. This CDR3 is CASSEAGASNQPQHF. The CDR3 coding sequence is TGTGCCAGCAGTGAAGCGGGGGCTAGCAATCAGCCCCAGCATTTT.

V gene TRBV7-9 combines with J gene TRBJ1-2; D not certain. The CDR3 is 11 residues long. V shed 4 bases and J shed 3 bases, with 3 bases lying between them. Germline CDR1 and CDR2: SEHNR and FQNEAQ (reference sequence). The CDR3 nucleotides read TGTGCCAGCAGCTCCGACTATGGCTACACCTTC. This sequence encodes CASSSDYGYTF.

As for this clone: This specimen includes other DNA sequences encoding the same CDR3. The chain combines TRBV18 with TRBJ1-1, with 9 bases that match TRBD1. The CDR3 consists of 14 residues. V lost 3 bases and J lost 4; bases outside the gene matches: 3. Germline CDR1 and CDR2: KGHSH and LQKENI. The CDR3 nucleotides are TGTGCCAGCTCACCTCAGACAGGGGGCACTGAAGCTTTCTTT. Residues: CASSPQTGGTEAFF.

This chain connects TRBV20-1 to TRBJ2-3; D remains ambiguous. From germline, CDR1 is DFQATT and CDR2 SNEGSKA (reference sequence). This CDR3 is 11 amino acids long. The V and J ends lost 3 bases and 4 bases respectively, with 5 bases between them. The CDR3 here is CSASLPDTQYF. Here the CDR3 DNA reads TGCAGTGCTAGTCTCCCAGATACGCAGTATTTT.

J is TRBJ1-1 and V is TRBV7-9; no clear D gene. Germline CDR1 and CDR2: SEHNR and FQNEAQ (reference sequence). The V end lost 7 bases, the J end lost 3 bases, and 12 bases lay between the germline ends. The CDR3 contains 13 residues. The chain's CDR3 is CASIKNGDTEAFF. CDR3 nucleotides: TGTGCCAGCATCAAAAACGGGGACACTGAAGCTTTCTTT.

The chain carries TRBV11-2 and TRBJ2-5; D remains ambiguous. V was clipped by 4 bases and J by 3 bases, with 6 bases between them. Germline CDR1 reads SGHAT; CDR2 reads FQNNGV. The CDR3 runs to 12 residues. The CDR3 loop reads CASSSQEETQYF. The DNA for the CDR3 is TGTGCCAGCAGCTCCCAGGAAGAGACCCAGTACTTC. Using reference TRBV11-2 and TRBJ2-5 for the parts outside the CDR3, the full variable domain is EAGVAQSPRYKIIEKRQSVAFWCNPISGHATLYWYQQILGQGPKLLIQFQNNGVVDDSQLPKDRFSAERLKGVDSTLKIQPAKLEDSAVYLCASSSQEETQYFGPGTRLLVL.

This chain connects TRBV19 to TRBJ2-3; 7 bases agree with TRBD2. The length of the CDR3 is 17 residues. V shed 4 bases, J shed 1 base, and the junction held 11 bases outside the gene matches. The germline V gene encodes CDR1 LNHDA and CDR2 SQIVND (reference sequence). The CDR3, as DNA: TGTGCCAGTAGTAGTCTAGCGGTAGAAAAGGGCACAGATACGCAGTATTTT. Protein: CASSSLAVEKGTDTQYF.

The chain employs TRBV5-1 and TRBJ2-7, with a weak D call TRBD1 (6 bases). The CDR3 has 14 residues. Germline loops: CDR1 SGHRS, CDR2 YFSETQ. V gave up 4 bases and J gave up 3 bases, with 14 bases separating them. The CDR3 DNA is TGCGCCAGCAGCCCTTGGGACACGGACTACGAGCAGTACTTC. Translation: CASSPWDTDYEQYF.

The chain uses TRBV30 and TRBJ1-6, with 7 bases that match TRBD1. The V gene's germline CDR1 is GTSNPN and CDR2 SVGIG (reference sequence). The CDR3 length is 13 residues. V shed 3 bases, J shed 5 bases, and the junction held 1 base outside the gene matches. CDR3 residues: CAWRDRNNSPLHF. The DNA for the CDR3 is TGTGCCTGGAGGGACAGGAATAATTCACCCCTCCACTTT.